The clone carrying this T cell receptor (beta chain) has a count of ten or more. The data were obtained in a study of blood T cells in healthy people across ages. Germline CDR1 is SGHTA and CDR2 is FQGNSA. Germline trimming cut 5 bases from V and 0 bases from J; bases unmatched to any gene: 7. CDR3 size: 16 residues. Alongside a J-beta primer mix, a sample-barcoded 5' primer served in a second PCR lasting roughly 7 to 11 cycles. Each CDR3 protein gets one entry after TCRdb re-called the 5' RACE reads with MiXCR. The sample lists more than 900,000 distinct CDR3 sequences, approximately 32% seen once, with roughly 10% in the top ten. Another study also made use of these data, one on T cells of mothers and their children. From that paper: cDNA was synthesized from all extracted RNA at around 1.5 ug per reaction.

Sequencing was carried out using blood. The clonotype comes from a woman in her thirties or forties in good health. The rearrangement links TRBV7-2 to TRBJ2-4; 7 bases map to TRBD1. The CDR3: CASSQWGTVAKNIQYF. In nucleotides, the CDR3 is TGTGCCAGCAGCCAGTGGGGGACAGTAGCCAAAAACATTCAGTACTTC.